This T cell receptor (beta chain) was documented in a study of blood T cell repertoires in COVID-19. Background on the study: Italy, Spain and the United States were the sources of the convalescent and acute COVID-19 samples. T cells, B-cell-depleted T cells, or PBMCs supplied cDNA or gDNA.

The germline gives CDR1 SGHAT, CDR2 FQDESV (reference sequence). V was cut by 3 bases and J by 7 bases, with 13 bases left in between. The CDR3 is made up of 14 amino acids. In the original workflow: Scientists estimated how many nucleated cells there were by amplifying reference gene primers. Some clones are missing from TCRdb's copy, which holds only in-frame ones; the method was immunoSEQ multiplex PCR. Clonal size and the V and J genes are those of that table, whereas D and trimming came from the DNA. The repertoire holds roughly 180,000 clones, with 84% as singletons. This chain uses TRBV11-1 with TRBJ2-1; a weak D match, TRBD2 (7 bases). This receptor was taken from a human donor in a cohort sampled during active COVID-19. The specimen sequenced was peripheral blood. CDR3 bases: TGTGCCAGCAGCTTTGCGGGGGCCTTTAATGAGCAGTTCTTC. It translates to CASSFAGAFNEQFF. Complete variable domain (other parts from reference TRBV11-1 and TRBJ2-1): EAEVAQSPRYKITEKSQAVAFWCDPISGHATLYWYRQILGQGPELLVQFQDESVVDDSQLPKDRFSAERLKGVDSTLKIQPAELGDSAMYLCASSFAGAFNEQFFGPGTRLTVL.